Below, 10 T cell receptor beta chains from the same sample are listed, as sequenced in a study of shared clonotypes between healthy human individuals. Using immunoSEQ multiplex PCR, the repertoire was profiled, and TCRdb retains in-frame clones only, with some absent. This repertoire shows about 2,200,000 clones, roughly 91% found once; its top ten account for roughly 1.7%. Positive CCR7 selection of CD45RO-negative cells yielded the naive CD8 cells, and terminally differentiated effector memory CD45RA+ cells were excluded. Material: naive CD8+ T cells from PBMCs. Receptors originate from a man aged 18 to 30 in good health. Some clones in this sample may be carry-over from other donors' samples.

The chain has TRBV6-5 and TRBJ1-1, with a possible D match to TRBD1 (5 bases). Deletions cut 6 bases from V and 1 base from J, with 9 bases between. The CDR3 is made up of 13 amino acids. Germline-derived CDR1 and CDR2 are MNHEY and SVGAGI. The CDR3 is CASRGQKNTEAFF. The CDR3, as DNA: TGTGCCAGCAGAGGACAAAAGAACACTGAAGCTTTCTTT.

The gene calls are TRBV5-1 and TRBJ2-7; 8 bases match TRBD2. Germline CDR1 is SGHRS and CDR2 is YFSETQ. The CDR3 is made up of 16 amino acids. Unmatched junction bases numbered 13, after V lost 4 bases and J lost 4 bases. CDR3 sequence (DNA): TGCGCCAGCAGCCCCGCGGGGGGACAAGGAATTTACGAGCAGTACTTC. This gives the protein CASSPAGGQGIYEQYF.

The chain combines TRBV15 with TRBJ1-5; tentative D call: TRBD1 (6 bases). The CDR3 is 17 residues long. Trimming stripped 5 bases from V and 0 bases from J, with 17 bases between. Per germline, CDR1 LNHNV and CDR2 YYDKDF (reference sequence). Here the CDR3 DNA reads TGTGCCACCAGCGGGGGCCCGGCAGGAGATAGCAATCAGCCCCAGCATTTT. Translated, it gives CATSGGPAGDSNQPQHF.

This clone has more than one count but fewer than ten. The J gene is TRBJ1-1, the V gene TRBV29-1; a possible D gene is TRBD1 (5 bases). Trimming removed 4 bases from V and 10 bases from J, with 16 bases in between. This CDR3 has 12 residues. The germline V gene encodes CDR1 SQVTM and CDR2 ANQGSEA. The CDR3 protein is CSVGFVGVGAFF. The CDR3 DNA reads TGCAGCGTTGGATTTGTGGGGGTCGGAGCTTTCTTT.

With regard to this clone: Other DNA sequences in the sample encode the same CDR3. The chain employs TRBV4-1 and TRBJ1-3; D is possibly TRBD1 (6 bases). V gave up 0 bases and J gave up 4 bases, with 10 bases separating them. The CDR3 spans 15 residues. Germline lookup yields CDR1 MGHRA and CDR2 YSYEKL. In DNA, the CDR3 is TGCGCCAGCAGCCAAGACCGGGGGCTCGGAAACACCATATATTTT. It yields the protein CASSQDRGLGNTIYF.

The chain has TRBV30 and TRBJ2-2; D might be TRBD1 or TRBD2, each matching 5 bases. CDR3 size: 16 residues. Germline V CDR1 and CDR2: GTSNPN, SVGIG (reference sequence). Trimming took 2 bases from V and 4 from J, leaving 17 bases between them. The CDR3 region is CAWSPPPRESTGELFF. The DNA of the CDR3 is TGTGCCTGGAGTCCCCCCCCCAGGGAGTCCACCGGGGAGCTGTTTTTT. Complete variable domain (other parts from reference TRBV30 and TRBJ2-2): SQTIHQWPATLVQPVGSPLSLECTVEGTSNPNLYWYRQAAGRGLQLLFYSVGIGQISSEVPQNLSASRPQDRQFILSSKKLLLSDSGFYLCAWSPPPRESTGELFFGEGSRLTVL.

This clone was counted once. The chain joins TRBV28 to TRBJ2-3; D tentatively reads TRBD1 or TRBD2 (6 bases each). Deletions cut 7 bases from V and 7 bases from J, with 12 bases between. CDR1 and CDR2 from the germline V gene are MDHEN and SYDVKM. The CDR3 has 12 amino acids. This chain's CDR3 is CASTRGGNTQYF. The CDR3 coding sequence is TGTGCCAGCACACGAGGGGGGAATACGCAGTATTTT.

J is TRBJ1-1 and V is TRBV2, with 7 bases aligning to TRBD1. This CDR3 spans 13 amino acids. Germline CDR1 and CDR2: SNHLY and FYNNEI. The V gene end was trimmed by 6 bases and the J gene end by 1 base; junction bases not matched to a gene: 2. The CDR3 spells CASRGQPNTEAFF. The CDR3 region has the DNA TGTGCCAGCAGGGGACAGCCGAACACTGAAGCTTTCTTT.

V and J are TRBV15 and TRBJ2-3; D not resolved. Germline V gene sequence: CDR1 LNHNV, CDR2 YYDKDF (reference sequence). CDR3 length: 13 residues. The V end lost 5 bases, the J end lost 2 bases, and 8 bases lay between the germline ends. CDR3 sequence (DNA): TGTGCCACCAGCTCCTCACCCACAGATACGCAGTATTTT. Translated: CATSSSPTDTQYF.

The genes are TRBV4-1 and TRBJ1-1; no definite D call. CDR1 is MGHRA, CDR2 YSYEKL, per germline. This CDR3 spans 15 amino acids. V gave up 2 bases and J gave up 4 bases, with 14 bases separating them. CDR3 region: CASSQYLLSTTEAFF. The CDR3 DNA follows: TGCGCCAGCAGCCAATATCTCCTCTCGACCACTGAAGCTTTCTTT.